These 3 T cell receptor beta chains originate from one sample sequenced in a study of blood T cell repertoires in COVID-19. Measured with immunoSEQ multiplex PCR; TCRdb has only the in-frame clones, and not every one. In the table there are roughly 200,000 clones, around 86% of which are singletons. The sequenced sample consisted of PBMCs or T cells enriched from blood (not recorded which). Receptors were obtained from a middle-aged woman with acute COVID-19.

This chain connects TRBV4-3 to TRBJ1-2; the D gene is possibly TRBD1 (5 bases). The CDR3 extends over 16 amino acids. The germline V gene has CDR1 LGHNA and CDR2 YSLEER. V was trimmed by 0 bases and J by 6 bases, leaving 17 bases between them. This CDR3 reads CASSQELRGVENGYTF. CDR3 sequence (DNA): TGCGCCAGCAGCCAAGAATTGCGGGGGGTAGAGAATGGCTACACCTTC.

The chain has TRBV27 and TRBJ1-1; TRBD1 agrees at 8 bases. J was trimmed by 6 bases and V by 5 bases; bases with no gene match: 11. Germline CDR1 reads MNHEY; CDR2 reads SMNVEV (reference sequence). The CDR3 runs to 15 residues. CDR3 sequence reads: CASSANRGLSPEAFF. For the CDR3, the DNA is TGTGCCAGCAGTGCCAACAGGGGGTTAAGCCCTGAAGCTTTCTTT.

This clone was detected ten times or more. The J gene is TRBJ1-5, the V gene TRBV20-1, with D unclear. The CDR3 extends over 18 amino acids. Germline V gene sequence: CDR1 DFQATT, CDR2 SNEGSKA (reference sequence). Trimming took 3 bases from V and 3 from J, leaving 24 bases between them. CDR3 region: CSASLVGTGRGSNQPQHF. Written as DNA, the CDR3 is TGCAGTGCTAGTTTAGTTGGCACGGGTCGTGGGTCCAATCAGCCCCAGCATTTT.